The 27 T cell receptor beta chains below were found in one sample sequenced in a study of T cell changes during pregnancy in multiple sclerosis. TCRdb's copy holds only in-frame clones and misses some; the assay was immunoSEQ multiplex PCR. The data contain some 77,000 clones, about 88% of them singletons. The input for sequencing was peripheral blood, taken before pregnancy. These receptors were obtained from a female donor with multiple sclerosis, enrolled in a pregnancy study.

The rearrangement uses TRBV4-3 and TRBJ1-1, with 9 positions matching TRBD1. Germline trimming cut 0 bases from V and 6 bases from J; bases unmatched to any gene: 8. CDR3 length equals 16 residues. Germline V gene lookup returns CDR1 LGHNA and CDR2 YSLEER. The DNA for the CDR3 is TGCGCCAGCAGCCAAGACCGGGACAGGGATGGATCTGAAGCTTTCTTT. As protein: CASSQDRDRDGSEAFF.

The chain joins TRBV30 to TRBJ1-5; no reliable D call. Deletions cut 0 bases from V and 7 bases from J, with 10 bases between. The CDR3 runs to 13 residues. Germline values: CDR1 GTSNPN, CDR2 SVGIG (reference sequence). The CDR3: CAWSVRGKQPQHF. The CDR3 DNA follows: TGTGCCTGGAGTGTCCGAGGAAAACAGCCCCAGCATTTT.

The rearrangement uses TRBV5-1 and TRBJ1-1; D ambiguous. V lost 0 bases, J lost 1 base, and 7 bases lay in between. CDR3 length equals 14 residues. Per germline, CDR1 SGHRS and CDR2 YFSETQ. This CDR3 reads CASSLDSQNTEAFF. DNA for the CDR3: TGCGCCAGCAGCTTGGACAGCCAGAACACTGAAGCTTTCTTT.

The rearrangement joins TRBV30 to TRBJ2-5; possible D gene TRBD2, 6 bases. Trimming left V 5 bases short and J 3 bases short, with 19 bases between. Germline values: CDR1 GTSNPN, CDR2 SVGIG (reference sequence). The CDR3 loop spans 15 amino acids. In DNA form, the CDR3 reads TGTGCCTGGGCCTTGGGGACTTTAGTAGAAGAGACCCAGTACTTC. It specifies CAWALGTLVEETQYF.

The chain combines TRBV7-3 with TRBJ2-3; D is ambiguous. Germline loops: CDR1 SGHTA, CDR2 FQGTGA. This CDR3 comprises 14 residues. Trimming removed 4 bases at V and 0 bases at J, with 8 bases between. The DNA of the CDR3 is TGTGCCAGCAGCTCCGGTAGTAGCACAGATACGCAGTATTTT. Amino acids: CASSSGSSTDTQYF. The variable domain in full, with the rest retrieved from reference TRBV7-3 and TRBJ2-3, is GAGVSQTPSNKVTEKGKYVELRCDPISGHTALYWYRQSLGQGPEFLIYFQGTGAADDSGLPNDRFFAVRPEGSVSTLKIQRTERGDSAVYLCASSSGSSTDTQYFGPGTRLTVL.

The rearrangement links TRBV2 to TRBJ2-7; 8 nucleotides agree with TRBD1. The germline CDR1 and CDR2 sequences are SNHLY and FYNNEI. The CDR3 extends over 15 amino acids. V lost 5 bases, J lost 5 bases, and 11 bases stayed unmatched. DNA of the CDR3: TGTGCCAGCAGTACCGAGAAGACAGGGGCCCACGAGCAGTACTTC. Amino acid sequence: CASSTEKTGAHEQYF.

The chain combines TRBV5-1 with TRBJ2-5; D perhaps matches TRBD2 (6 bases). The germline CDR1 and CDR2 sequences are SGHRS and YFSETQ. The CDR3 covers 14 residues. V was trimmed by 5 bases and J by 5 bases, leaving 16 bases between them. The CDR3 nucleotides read TGCGCCAGCAGACCGGACCCGGGGGAGGAGACCCAGTACTTC. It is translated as CASRPDPGEETQYF. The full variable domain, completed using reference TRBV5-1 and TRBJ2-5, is KAGVTQTPRYLIKTRGQQVTLSCSPISGHRSVSWYQQTPGQGLQFLFEYFSETQRNKGNFPGRFSGRQFSNSRSEMNVSTLELGDSALYLCASRPDPGEETQYFGPGTRLLVL.

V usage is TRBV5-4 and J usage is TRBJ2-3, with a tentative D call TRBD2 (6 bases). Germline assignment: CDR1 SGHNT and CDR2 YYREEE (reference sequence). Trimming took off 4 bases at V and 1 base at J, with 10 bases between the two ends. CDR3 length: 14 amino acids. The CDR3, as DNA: TGTGCCAGCAGCCCGGGGGACCGCACAGATACGCAGTATTTT. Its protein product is CASSPGDRTDTQYF.

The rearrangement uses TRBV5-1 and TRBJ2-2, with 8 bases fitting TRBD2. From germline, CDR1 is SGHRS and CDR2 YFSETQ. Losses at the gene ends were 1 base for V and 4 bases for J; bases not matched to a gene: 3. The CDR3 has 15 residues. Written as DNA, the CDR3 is TGCGCCAGCAGCTTGACCGGGGGGGTCACCGGGGAGCTGTTTTTT. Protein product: CASSLTGGVTGELFF.

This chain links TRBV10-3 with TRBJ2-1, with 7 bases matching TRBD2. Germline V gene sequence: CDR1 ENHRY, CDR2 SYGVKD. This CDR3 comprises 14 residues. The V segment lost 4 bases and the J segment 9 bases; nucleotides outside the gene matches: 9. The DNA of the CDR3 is TGTGCCATCAGTGGACTAGCCGGGGGAGGTGAGCAGTTCTTC. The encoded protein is CAISGLAGGGEQFF.

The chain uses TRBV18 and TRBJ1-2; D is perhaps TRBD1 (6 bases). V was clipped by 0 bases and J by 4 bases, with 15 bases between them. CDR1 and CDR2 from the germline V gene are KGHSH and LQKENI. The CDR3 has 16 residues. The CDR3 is CASSPPGGASVYGYTF. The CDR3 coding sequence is TGTGCCAGCTCACCACCGGGGGGGGCGTCGGTCTATGGCTACACCTTC.

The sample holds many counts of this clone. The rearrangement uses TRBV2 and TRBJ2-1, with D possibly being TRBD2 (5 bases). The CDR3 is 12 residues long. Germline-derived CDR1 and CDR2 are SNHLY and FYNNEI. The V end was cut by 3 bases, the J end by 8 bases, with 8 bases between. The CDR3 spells CASSDAADEQFF. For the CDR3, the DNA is TGTGCCAGCAGTGACGCAGCGGATGAGCAGTTCTTC. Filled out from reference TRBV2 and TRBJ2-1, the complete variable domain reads EPEVTQTPSHQVTQMGQEVILRCVPISNHLYFYWYRQILGQKVEFLVSFYNNEISEKSEIFDDQFSVERPDGSNFTLKIRSTKLEDSAMYFCASSDAADEQFFGPGTRLTVL.

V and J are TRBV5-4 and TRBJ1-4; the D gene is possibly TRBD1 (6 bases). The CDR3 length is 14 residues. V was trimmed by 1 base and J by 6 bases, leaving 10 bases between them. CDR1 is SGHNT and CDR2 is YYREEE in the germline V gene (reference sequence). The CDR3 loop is CASSLSGADEKLFF. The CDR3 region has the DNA TGTGCCAGCAGCTTGTCAGGGGCGGATGAAAAACTGTTTTTT. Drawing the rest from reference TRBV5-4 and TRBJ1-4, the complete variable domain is ETGVTQSPTHLIKTRGQQVTLRCSSQSGHNTVSWYQQALGQGPQFIFQYYREEENGRGNFPPRFSGLQFPNYSSELNVNALELDDSALYLCASSLSGADEKLFFGSGTQLSVL.

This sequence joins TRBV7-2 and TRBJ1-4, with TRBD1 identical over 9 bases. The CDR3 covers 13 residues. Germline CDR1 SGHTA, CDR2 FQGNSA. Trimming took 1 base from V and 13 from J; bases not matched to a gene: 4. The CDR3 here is CASSLELGQGLFF. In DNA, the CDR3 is TGTGCCAGCAGCTTAGAGTTGGGACAGGGACTGTTTTTT.

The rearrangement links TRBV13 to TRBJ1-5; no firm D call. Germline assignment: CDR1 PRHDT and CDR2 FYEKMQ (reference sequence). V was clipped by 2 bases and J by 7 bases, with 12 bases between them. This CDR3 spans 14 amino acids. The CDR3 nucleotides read TGTGCCAGCAGCTTATCCGGCGCGGGCCAGCCCCAGCATTTT. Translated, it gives CASSLSGAGQPQHF.

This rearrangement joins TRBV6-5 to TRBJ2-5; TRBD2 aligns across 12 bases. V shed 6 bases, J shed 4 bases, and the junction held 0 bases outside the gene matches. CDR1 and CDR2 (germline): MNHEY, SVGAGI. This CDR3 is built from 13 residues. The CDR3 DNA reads TGTGCCAGCAGACTAGCGGGGGGAGAGACCCAGTACTTC. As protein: CASRLAGGETQYF.

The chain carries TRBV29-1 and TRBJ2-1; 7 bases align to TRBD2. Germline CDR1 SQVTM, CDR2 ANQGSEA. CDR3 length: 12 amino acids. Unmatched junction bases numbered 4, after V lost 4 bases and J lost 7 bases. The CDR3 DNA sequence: TGCAGCGTTGGGGCGGGGGTGAATGAGCAGTTCTTC. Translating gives CSVGAGVNEQFF.

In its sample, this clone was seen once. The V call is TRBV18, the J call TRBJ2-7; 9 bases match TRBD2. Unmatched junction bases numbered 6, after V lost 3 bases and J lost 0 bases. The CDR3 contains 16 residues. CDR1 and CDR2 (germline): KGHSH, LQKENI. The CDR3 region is CASSPGSGGLSYEQYF. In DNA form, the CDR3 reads TGTGCCAGCTCACCGGGTAGCGGGGGTCTCTCCTACGAGCAGTACTTC.

The DNA of the CDR3 is TGTGCCAGTGAGATGTTAGCGGGGGGCACCGGGGAGCTGTTTTTT. Translated, it gives CASEMLAGGTGELFF. The chain is built from TRBV19 and TRBJ2-2; 10 positions agree with TRBD2. Germline-derived CDR1 and CDR2 are LNHDA and SQIVND (reference sequence). The CDR3 is 15 residues long. The trim removed 8 bases at V and 4 bases at J, leaving 7 bases unmatched.

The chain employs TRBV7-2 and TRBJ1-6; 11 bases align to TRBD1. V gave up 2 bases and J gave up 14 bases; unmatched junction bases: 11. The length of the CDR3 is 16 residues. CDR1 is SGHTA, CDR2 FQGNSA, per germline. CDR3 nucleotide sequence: TGTGCCAGCAGCTTAACGGGACAGGGGGTTGCTAGGTCCCTCCACTTT. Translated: CASSLTGQGVARSLHF.

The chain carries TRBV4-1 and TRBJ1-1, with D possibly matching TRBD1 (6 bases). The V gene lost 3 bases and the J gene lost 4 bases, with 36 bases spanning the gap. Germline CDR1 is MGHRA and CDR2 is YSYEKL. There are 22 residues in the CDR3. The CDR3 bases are TGCGCCAGCAGCCAGCCGGACAGCGAGCCACAACTGACAACGGAATATGGCACTGAAGCTTTCTTT. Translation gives CASSQPDSEPQLTTEYGTEAFF.

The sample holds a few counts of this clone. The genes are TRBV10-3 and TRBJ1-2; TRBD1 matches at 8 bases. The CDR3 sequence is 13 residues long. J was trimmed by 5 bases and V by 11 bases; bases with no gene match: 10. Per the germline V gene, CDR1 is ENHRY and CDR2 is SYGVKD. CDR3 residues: CASGQGLRYGYTF. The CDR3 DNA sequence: TGTGCCTCCGGACAGGGCCTTAGGTATGGCTACACCTTC.

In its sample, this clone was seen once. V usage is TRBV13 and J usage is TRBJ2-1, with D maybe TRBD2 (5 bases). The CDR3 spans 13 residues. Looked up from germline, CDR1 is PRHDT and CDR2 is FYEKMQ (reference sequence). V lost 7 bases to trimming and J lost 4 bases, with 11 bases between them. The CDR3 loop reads CASTLGLYNEQFF. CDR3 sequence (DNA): TGTGCCAGCACCCTCGGACTTTACAATGAGCAGTTCTTC.

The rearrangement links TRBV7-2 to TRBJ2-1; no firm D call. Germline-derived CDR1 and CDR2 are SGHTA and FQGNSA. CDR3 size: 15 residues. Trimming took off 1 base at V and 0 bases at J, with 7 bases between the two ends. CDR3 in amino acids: CASSLVVSSYNEQFF. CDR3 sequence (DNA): TGTGCCAGCAGCTTAGTAGTGAGCTCCTACAATGAGCAGTTCTTC.

CDR3: CASRAGDRDNSPLHF. The DNA of the CDR3 is TGTGCCAGTAGGGCGGGGGACAGGGATAATTCACCCCTCCACTTT. The rearrangement uses TRBV19 and TRBJ1-6, with 9 bases identical to TRBD1. This CDR3 spans 15 amino acids. V was pared by 6 bases and J by 5 bases, with 5 bases of the junction left unmatched. Germline V gives CDR1 LNHDA, CDR2 SQIVND (reference sequence).

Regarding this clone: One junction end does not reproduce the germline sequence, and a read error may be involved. Here the CDR3 reads CATSRDRLYEQYF. For the CDR3, the DNA is TGTGCCACCAGCCGAGACAGGCTCTACGAGCAGTACTTC. This chain connects TRBV15 to TRBJ2-7; tentative D call: TRBD1 (6 bases). This CDR3 has 13 residues. Germline CDR1 is LNHNV and CDR2 is YYDKDF (reference sequence).

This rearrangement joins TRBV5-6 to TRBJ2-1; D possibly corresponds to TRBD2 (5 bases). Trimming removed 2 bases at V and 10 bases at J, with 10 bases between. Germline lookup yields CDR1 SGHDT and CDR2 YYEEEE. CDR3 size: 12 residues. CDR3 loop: CASSLDYPEQFF. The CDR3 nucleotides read TGTGCCAGCAGCTTAGACTATCCAGAGCAGTTCTTC.